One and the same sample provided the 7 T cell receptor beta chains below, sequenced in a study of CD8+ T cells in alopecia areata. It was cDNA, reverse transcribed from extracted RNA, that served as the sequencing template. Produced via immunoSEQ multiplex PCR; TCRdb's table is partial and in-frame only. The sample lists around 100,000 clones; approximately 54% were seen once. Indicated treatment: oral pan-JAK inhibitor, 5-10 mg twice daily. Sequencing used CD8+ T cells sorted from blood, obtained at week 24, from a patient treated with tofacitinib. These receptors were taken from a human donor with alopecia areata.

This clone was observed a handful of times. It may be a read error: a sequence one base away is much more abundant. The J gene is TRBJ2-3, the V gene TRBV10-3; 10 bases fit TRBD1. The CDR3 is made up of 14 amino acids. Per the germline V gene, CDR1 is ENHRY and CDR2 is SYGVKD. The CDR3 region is CASSEGQGADTQYF. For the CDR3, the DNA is TGTGCCAGCAGTGAAGGACAGGGGGCAGATACGCAGTATTTT.

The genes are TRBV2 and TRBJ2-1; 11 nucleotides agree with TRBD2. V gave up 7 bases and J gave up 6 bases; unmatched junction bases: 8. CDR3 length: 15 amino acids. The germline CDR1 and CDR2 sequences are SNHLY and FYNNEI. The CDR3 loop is CASITTSGDPNEQFF. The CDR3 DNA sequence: TGTGCCAGCATCACGACTAGCGGGGACCCCAATGAGCAGTTCTTC.

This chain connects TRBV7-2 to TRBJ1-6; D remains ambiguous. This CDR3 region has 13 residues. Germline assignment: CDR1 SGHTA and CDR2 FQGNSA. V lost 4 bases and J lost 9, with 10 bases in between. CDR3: CASSSILGSPLHF. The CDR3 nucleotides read TGTGCCAGCAGCTCAATCCTGGGTTCACCCCTCCACTTT.

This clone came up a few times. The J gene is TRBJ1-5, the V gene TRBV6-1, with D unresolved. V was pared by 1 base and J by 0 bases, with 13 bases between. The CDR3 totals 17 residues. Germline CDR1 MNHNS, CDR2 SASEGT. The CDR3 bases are TGTGCCAGCAGTGAAGATCCCGGACGGTATAGCAATCAGCCCCAGCATTTT. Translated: CASSEDPGRYSNQPQHF.

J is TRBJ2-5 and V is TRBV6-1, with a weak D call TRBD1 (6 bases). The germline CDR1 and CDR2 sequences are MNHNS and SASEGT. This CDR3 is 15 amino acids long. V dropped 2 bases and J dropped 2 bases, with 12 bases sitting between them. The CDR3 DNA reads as TGTGCCAGCAGTGAACACCGGACAGTACAAGAGACCCAGTACTTC. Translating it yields CASSEHRTVQETQYF.

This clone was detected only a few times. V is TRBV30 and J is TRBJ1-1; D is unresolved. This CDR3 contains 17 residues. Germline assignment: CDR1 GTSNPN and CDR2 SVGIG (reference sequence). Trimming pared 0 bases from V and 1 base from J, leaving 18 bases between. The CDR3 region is CAWSVRVRSWGNTEAFF. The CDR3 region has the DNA TGTGCCTGGAGTGTCCGTGTACGCAGCTGGGGGAACACTGAAGCTTTCTTT.

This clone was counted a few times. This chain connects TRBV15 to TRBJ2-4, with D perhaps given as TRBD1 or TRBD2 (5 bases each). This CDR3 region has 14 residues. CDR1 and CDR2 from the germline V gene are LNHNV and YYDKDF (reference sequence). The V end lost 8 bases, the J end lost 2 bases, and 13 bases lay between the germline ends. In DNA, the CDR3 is TGTGCCACCTCAGGGAGAGGGACCAAAAACATTCAGTACTTC. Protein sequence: CATSGRGTKNIQYF.